Listed here are 21 T cell receptor beta chains from one sample, sequenced in a study of OX40 agonist ivuxolimab in advanced cancers. The method was immunoSEQ multiplex PCR; TCRdb's version includes in-frame clones alone and lacks a portion of them. The data show tens of thousands of clones, about 88% seen once. Sequences were derived from CD4+ or CD8+ T cells sorted from blood, sampled in a trial of the OX40 agonist ivuxolimab. These receptors all stem from an adult with an advanced solid tumor such as melanoma, head and neck, liver or kidney cancer.

This chain uses TRBV18 with TRBJ2-2; TRBD1 matches 10 bases. Germline CDR1 reads KGHSH; CDR2 reads LQKENI. The trim removed 3 bases at V and 1 base at J, leaving 8 bases unmatched. The CDR3 loop spans 18 amino acids. CDR3 protein: CASSPPGTGAMNTGELFF. In nucleotides, the CDR3 is TGTGCCAGCTCACCTCCCGGGACAGGGGCGATGAACACCGGGGAGCTGTTTTTT.

The chain links TRBV19 to TRBJ1-2, with unresolved D. Germline V gene lookup returns CDR1 LNHDA and CDR2 SQIVND (reference sequence). V was cut by 1 base and J by 5 bases, with 8 bases left in between. CDR3 length: 13 residues. This CDR3 is CASSIGQLYGYTF. The CDR3, as DNA: TGTGCCAGTAGTATAGGCCAGCTATATGGCTACACCTTC.

The chain has TRBV5-1 and TRBJ1-1, with D uncertain. Germline assignment: CDR1 SGHRS and CDR2 YFSETQ. Trimming left V 4 bases short and J 10 bases short, with 17 bases between. The CDR3 is 13 residues long. The CDR3 sequence: CASSPGEVRGAFF. Written as DNA, the CDR3 is TGCGCCAGCAGCCCTGGCGAGGTTAGAGGAGCTTTCTTT.

This clone has just a few counts. The rearrangement links TRBV4-1 to TRBJ2-7; unclear D gene. The CDR3 covers 14 residues. V was clipped by 1 base and J by 3 bases, with 10 bases between them. The V gene's germline CDR1 is MGHRA and CDR2 YSYEKL. The CDR3 DNA is TGCGCCAGCAGCCAAGGGTTCTCCGACTACGAGCAGTACTTC. As protein: CASSQGFSDYEQYF.

The chain recombines TRBV5-1 with TRBJ1-4; no definite D call. Per germline, CDR1 SGHRS and CDR2 YFSETQ. CDR3 size: 13 residues. V lost 5 bases and J lost 5, with 10 bases in between. The CDR3 region is CASRDPPNEKLFF. The CDR3 region has the DNA TGCGCCAGCAGGGATCCCCCGAATGAAAAACTGTTTTTT.

The rearrangement uses TRBV11-2 and TRBJ2-7, with 14 nucleotides matching TRBD2. CDR1 is SGHAT, CDR2 FQNNGV, per germline. Trimming removed 5 bases from V and 0 bases from J; junction bases left unmatched: 6. The length of the CDR3 is 17 residues. The CDR3 loop reads CASSLFGTSGSSYEQYF. DNA of the CDR3: TGTGCCAGCAGCCTTTTCGGGACTAGCGGGAGCTCCTACGAGCAGTACTTC.

This chain joins TRBV28 and TRBJ2-5; D is unresolved. This CDR3 comprises 15 residues. Germline V CDR1 and CDR2: MDHEN, SYDVKM. V was pared by 7 bases and J by 1 base, with 16 bases between. CDR3 bases: TGTGCCAGCATCACCACGTCTGGAATCCAAGAGACCCAGTACTTC. It codes for CASITTSGIQETQYF.

This clone was found a few times. The J gene is TRBJ2-7, the V gene TRBV18; 10 positions match TRBD1. The V gene's germline CDR1 is KGHSH and CDR2 LQKENI. J gave up 6 bases and V 3 bases, and 2 bases lay outside the gene matches. The CDR3 runs 13 residues. CDR3 coding DNA: TGTGCCAGCTCACCCCGGACAGGGGGCGAGCAGTACTTC. It specifies CASSPRTGGEQYF.

This sequence joins TRBV7-9 and TRBJ1-2; D is perhaps TRBD1 (6 bases). This CDR3 is 13 amino acids long. The germline V gene has CDR1 SEHNR and CDR2 FQNEAQ (reference sequence). V was cut by 4 bases and J by 2 bases, with 8 bases left in between. This chain's CDR3 is CASSSQGNYGYTF. In DNA form, the CDR3 reads TGTGCCAGCAGCTCCCAGGGGAACTATGGCTACACCTTC.

The chain has TRBV4-3 and TRBJ1-3; TRBD1 aligns across 7 bases. The CDR3 has 15 amino acids. After removal of 4 bases from V and 1 base from J, the junction contained 4 bases not matched to a gene. Looked up from germline, CDR1 is LGHNA and CDR2 is YSLEER. CDR3 sequence (DNA): TGCGCCAGCAGCCGCACAGGGGAATCTGGAAACACCATATATTTT. Its translation is CASSRTGESGNTIYF.

CDR3 region: CASRMGQGAYEQFF. CDR3 sequence (DNA): TGTGCCAGTAGGATGGGACAGGGGGCGTATGAGCAGTTCTTC. The chain links TRBV19 to TRBJ2-1, with 12 nucleotides matching TRBD1. CDR1 and CDR2 from the germline V gene are LNHDA and SQIVND (reference sequence). The CDR3 consists of 14 residues. V was clipped by 6 bases and J by 8 bases; unmatched bases: 5.

This chain connects TRBV2 to TRBJ1-1; the D is unclear. The V gene's germline CDR1 is SNHLY and CDR2 FYNNEI. V gave up 2 bases and J gave up 4 bases, with 8 bases separating them. This CDR3 has 13 residues. DNA of the CDR3: TGTGCCAGCAGTGAATTAGAGACCACTGAAGCTTTCTTT. As protein: CASSELETTEAFF.

The CDR3 sequence is CASSLRQGLNTEAFF. In nucleotides, the CDR3 is TGTGCCAGCAGTTTGAGACAGGGGCTGAACACTGAAGCTTTCTTT. V usage is TRBV28 and J usage is TRBJ1-1, with 8 bases aligning to TRBD1. Losses at the gene ends were 3 bases for V and 0 bases for J; bases not matched to a gene: 3. The CDR3 loop spans 15 amino acids. Germline CDR1 is MDHEN and CDR2 is SYDVKM. Variable domain in full (rest from reference TRBV28 and TRBJ1-1): DVKVTQSSRYLVKRTGEKVFLECVQDMDHENMFWYRQDPGLGLRLIYFSYDVKMKEKGDIPEGYSVSREKKERFSLILESASTNQTSMYLCASSLRQGLNTEAFFGQGTRLTVV.

V is TRBV11-2 and J is TRBJ2-1; maybe TRBD2 (5 bases). This CDR3 comprises 16 residues. V lost 10 bases and J lost 4, with 23 bases in between. Per germline, CDR1 SGHAT and CDR2 FQNNGV. The CDR3 bases are TGTGCCACCAATCTCGGCCGGATCCGCGGGTACAATGAGCAGTTCTTC. It yields the protein CATNLGRIRGYNEQFF.

The rearrangement links TRBV9 to TRBJ2-3; D gene unclear. Germline values: CDR1 SGDLS, CDR2 YYNGEE. The CDR3 sequence is 15 residues long. The V and J ends lost 2 bases and 0 bases respectively, with 10 bases between them. The CDR3 reads CASSVWGSSTDTQYF. Here the CDR3 DNA reads TGTGCCAGCAGCGTTTGGGGATCTAGCACAGATACGCAGTATTTT.

In this sample, this clone turned up once. The V call is TRBV7-9, the J call TRBJ2-3; TRBD1 or TRBD2 may be the D gene (5 bases each). The CDR3 sequence is 14 residues long. The V gene's germline CDR1 is SEHNR and CDR2 FQNEAQ (reference sequence). Deletions cut 5 bases from V and 7 bases from J, with 16 bases between. In nucleotides, the CDR3 is TGTGCCAGCAGCATCGAACGAGGGGCATATACGCAGTATTTT. This sequence encodes CASSIERGAYTQYF.

This clone showed up just a few times. This chain joins TRBV7-9 and TRBJ2-1, with D perhaps matching TRBD1 or TRBD2 (5 bases each). This CDR3 is 15 amino acids long. CDR1 is SEHNR, CDR2 FQNEAQ, per germline (reference sequence). The V end lost 3 bases, the J end lost 5 bases, and 14 bases lay between the germline ends. The DNA for the CDR3 is TGTGCCAGCAGCTTCCCGGGACGGCTTAACAATGAGCAGTTCTTC. Translated: CASSFPGRLNNEQFF.

J is TRBJ1-1 and V is TRBV29-1; D gene ambiguous. Germline CDR1 and CDR2: SQVTM and ANQGSEA. V was clipped by 7 bases and J by 2 bases, with 14 bases between them. This CDR3 is built from 13 residues. The CDR3 bases are TGCAGCGCCAACACTCCGACAAACACTGAAGCTTTCTTT. This sequence encodes CSANTPTNTEAFF. The complete variable domain, with remaining parts taken from reference TRBV29-1 and TRBJ1-1, reads SAVISQKPSRDICQRGTSLTIQCQVDSQVTMMFWYRQQPGQSLTLIATANQGSEATYESGFVIDKFPISRPNLTFSTLTVSNMSPEDSSIYLCSANTPTNTEAFFGQGTRLTVV.

This chain uses TRBV29-1 with TRBJ1-1; D is ambiguous. V dropped 6 bases and J dropped 4 bases, with 18 bases sitting between them. The length of the CDR3 is 14 residues. CDR1 and CDR2 from the germline V gene are SQVTM and ANQGSEA. The DNA of the CDR3 is TGCAGCGTAGCGTGGTGGCGAGGGCTCACTGAAGCTTTCTTT. Amino acids: CSVAWWRGLTEAFF.

The genes are TRBV21-1 and TRBJ2-7; TRBD1, the D gene given by the table, was not confirmed from the DNA. TRBV21-1 is noted as a pseudogene. CDR3 length: 16 residues. DNA for the CDR3: TGTGCCAGCAGCTCGATCGGGACAGGGGGGGTCTACGAGCAGTACTTC. This translates into CASSSIGTGGVYEQYF.

The chain links TRBV5-4 to TRBJ2-7, with D maybe TRBD2 (6 bases). V gave up 3 bases and J gave up 1 base, with 23 bases separating them. Germline CDR1 is SGHNT and CDR2 is YYREEE (reference sequence). The CDR3 covers 18 residues. The CDR3 sequence is CASSSYTYIAVRSYEQYF. The CDR3 nucleotides are TGTGCCAGCAGCTCCTATACTTATATAGCGGTAAGATCCTACGAGCAGTACTTC.